The 10 T cell receptor beta chains below all came from one sample that was sequenced in a study of CD8 T cells in Susac syndrome. Reverse transcription of 0.5 to 1 ug RNA used random hexamers. TCRdb independently ran MiXCR on the immunoSEQ multiplex PCR reads; one entry per CDR3 protein. The sample has under 200,000 distinct CDR3 sequences, 90% to 97% seen once; the top ten hold around 0.096%. Sequencing input: CD4+ T cells from PBMCs. The source of these receptors is a human donor with Susac syndrome.

V gene TRBV4-1 combines with J gene TRBJ1-1; unclear D gene. The CDR3 spans 14 residues. Per germline, CDR1 MGHRA and CDR2 YSYEKL. V gave up 3 bases and J gave up 0 bases, with 8 bases separating them. The DNA for the CDR3 is TGCGCCAGCAGCCAGAGGAGCATGAACACTGAAGCTTTCTTT. Translation gives CASSQRSMNTEAFF.

The chain is built from TRBV20-1 and TRBJ2-7; TRBD1 agrees at 7 bases. J gave up 7 bases and V 3 bases, and 9 bases lay outside the gene matches. Per the germline V gene, CDR1 is DFQATT and CDR2 is SNEGSKA (reference sequence). The CDR3 has 13 residues. CDR3 region: CSARPTGVEEQYF. CDR3 coding DNA: TGCAGTGCTAGGCCTACAGGGGTGGAGGAGCAGTACTTC.

This chain uses TRBV4-3 with TRBJ1-4; D perhaps matches TRBD1 (5 bases). Trimming cost V 0 bases and J 8 bases, with 16 bases left between them. The length of the CDR3 is 16 residues. Germline assignment: CDR1 LGHNA and CDR2 YSLEER. The CDR3: CASSQEGGTPREKLFF. CDR3 nucleotide sequence: TGCGCCAGCAGCCAAGAGGGCGGGACGCCAAGGGAAAAACTGTTTTTT.

This clonotype occurred once. The chain links TRBV5-1 to TRBJ2-3; possible D gene TRBD2, 6 bases. This CDR3 is 14 amino acids long. Germline V CDR1 and CDR2: SGHRS, YFSETQ. Trimming took off 4 bases at V and 6 bases at J, with 15 bases between the two ends. CDR3 DNA sequence: TGCGCCAGCAGCCCCGTCAGTGGGGGGGATACGCAGTATTTT. Translation: CASSPVSGGDTQYF.

This CDR3 is CATSRDRSIEYTGPNTEAFF. The CDR3 DNA reads as TGTGCCACCAGCAGAGACCGTTCAATTGAGTATACAGGCCCGAACACTGAAGCTTTCTTT. V and J are TRBV15 and TRBJ1-1; a possible D gene is TRBD1 (5 bases). Germline CDR1 and CDR2: LNHNV and YYDKDF (reference sequence). The CDR3 spans 20 residues. Trimming left V 0 bases short and J 1 base short, with 24 bases between.

The chain uses TRBV4-2 and TRBJ2-1, with D perhaps TRBD1 or TRBD2 (5 bases each). This CDR3 region has 16 residues. V was cut by 3 bases and J by 6 bases, with 18 bases left in between. CDR1 is LGHNA, CDR2 YNFKEQ, per germline. The CDR3 reads CASSHLGPASGNEQFF. CDR3 bases: TGTGCCAGCAGCCACCTGGGACCGGCAAGCGGCAATGAGCAGTTCTTC.

The chain is built from TRBV2 and TRBJ1-1; no definite D call. Trimming removed 3 bases from V and 1 base from J, with 0 bases in between. Germline lookup yields CDR1 SNHLY and CDR2 FYNNEI. This CDR3 region has 11 residues. In nucleotides, the CDR3 is TGTGCCAGCAGTGAGAACACTGAAGCTTTCTTT. It yields the protein CASSENTEAFF.

The rearrangement uses TRBV7-9 and TRBJ1-5; D is possibly TRBD1 (5 bases). V lost 5 bases, J lost 2 bases, and 7 bases lay in between. The CDR3 loop spans 13 amino acids. Per the germline V gene, CDR1 is SEHNR and CDR2 is FQNEAQ (reference sequence). The CDR3 region has the DNA TGTGCCAGCAGCCTCAGGGGCAATCAGCCCCAGCATTTT. This encodes CASSLRGNQPQHF.

This sequence joins TRBV4-2 and TRBJ2-7; D gene unclear. Germline loops: CDR1 LGHNA, CDR2 YNFKEQ. Trimming left V 0 bases short and J 1 base short, with 16 bases between. This CDR3 contains 17 residues. The CDR3 DNA sequence: TGTGCCAGCAGCCAAGATGTAAGTAGAGAGCTATCCTACGAGCAGTACTTC. It specifies CASSQDVSRELSYEQYF.

This sequence joins TRBV6-2 or TRBV6-3 and TRBJ2-6; 7 nucleotides line up with TRBD1. The CDR3 has 20 residues. The J segment lost 0 bases and the V segment lost 4 bases, leaving 15 bases of the junction unmatched. CDR1 MNHEY and CDR2 SVGEGT come from the germline V gene. CDR3 in amino acids: CASSSPAGGLPLSGANVLTF. CDR3 DNA: TGTGCCAGCAGTTCCCCGGCAGGGGGTCTTCCTCTCTCTGGGGCCAACGTCCTGACTTTC.